This T cell receptor beta chain was sequenced for a study of cytomegalovirus exposure and HLA in healthy donors. Study observations and caveats: Generally TCR sequences proved uncommon, though certain public TCRs appeared in numerous donors.

The germline V gene encodes CDR1 MNHEY and CDR2 SVGAGI. The V segment lost 0 bases and the J segment 6 bases; nucleotides outside the gene matches: 8. The CDR3 consists of 16 residues. PCR employed 60 Vbeta and 13 Jbeta primers. Clones were read by immunoSEQ multiplex PCR, and TCRdb kept only the in-frame ones, dropping some. Of 110,000 to 150,000 clones detected, about 72% appear once; the ten largest clones hold approximately 2%. Details on this clone: Its antigen is as yet unknown.

Specimen: PBMCs. The source is a man in his forties in good health and CMV-seronegative. The chain has TRBV6-5 and TRBJ1-2, with TRBD1 matching 9 bases. This chain's CDR3 is CASSYSRRQGGDGYTF. In DNA form, the CDR3 reads TGTGCCAGCAGTTACTCGAGGAGACAGGGGGGGGATGGCTACACCTTC.